Sequencing of this T cell receptor (beta chain) was carried out in a study of blood T cell repertoires in COVID-19. CDR1 MDHEN and CDR2 SYDVKM come from the germline V gene. Trimming at V came to 2 bases and at J to 4 bases, leaving 6 bases not matched to a gene. The CDR3 length is 15 residues. The method was immunoSEQ multiplex PCR; TCRdb's version includes in-frame clones alone and lacks a portion of them. Of roughly 170,000 clones listed, approximately 82% are singletons. This TCR was sampled from a man aged 55 to 70 who had recovered from COVID-19. The sample comprised PBMCs or T cells enriched from blood (not recorded which). The genes are TRBV28 and TRBJ2-3; TRBD2 matches at 7 bases. The CDR3 region is CASSLTFAGADTQYF. The CDR3, as DNA: TGTGCCAGCAGTTTAACCTTCGCGGGAGCAGATACGCAGTATTTT.